These 10 T cell receptor beta chains originate from one sample sequenced in a study of Ad26.COV2.S vaccination and SARS-CoV-2 variants. Using immunoSEQ multiplex PCR, the repertoire was profiled, and TCRdb retains in-frame clones only, with some absent. Of roughly 380,000 clones in the sample, 87% were seen once. Treatment meaning: some 19 received Ad26.COV2.S at low or high dose, single or two shots; several received placebo; per-sample allocation not given. Samples analyzed were those drawn on day 63 after the first vaccine or placebo injection. This material consisted of peripheral blood, taken in a trial of Ad26.COV2.S vaccine versus placebo. The receptors stem from a person aged 18 to 59 who received the Ad26.COV2.S COVID-19 vaccine or a placebo.

The chain has TRBV30 and TRBJ2-5; 7 nucleotides line up with TRBD2. The CDR3 contains 13 residues. V lost 5 bases, J lost 1 base, and 4 bases stayed unmatched. Germline CDR1 is GTSNPN and CDR2 is SVGIG (reference sequence). DNA of the CDR3: TGTGCCTGGGGAAGCGGGGCCCAAGAGACCCAGTACTTC. Protein sequence: CAWGSGAQETQYF.

The chain employs TRBV7-3 and TRBJ1-1; TRBD1 aligns across 9 bases. The CDR3 is 16 amino acids. V lost 4 bases, J lost 2 bases, and 8 bases stayed unmatched. The V gene's germline CDR1 is SGHTA and CDR2 FQGTGA. This CDR3 is CASSSASTGGNTEAFF. The DNA for the CDR3 is TGTGCCAGCAGCTCAGCCTCGACAGGGGGAAACACTGAAGCTTTCTTT.

This chain uses TRBV15 with TRBJ1-2, with 9 bases lining up with TRBD1. The V gene end was trimmed by 3 bases and the J gene end by 2 bases; junction bases not matched to a gene: 4. The CDR3 is made up of 15 amino acids. Germline lookup yields CDR1 LNHNV and CDR2 YYDKDF (reference sequence). The CDR3 loop reads CATSSWTGENYGYTF. The CDR3 bases are TGTGCCACCAGCAGTTGGACAGGGGAAAACTATGGCTACACCTTC.

The count of this clone is one. The chain is built from TRBV3-1 (or the pseudogene TRBV3-2) and TRBJ1-2, with a weak D call TRBD1 (5 bases). Germline CDR1 is LGHDT and CDR2 is YNNKEL (reference sequence). The CDR3 spans 15 residues. V shed 4 bases and J shed 2 bases, with 14 bases lying between them. CDR3 DNA sequence: TGTGCCAGCAGCCTAAGTGGGACCTCGAACTATGGCTACACCTTC. Its translation: CASSLSGTSNYGYTF.

The sample holds a few counts of this clone. The chain recombines TRBV19 with TRBJ1-3; 7 positions agree with TRBD1. The germline V gene encodes CDR1 LNHDA and CDR2 SQIVND (reference sequence). CDR3 length: 14 residues. After removal of 5 bases from V and 3 bases from J, the junction contained 4 bases not matched to a gene. CDR3 DNA: TGTGCCAGTAGTCGGGGACAGAATGGAAACACCATATATTTT. Protein: CASSRGQNGNTIYF.

V usage is TRBV6-5 and J usage is TRBJ1-1, with D unresolved. The germline V gene has CDR1 MNHEY and CDR2 SVGAGI. V lost 0 bases and J lost 0, with 5 bases in between. The CDR3 spans 14 residues. CDR3 sequence: CASSYSGLNTEAFF. CDR3 coding DNA: TGTGCCAGCAGTTACTCTGGACTGAACACTGAAGCTTTCTTT.

The V and J genes are TRBV29-1 and TRBJ1-1, with unresolved D. The germline gives CDR1 SQVTM, CDR2 ANQGSEA. V was clipped by 4 bases and J by 1 base, with 10 bases between them. CDR3 length: 13 residues. The CDR3 DNA follows: TGCAGCGTTGGGGTCCCCGGGAACACTGAAGCTTTCTTT. Its translation: CSVGVPGNTEAFF.

This chain uses TRBV3-1 (or the pseudogene TRBV3-2) with TRBJ1-6; D call uncertain. Between the trimmed V and J ends, which lost 4 bases and 5 bases, there was a span of 15 bases. Germline V gene sequence: CDR1 LGHDT, CDR2 YNNKEL (reference sequence). The CDR3 runs 16 residues. CDR3 loop: CASSPTSTPDNSPLHF. CDR3 coding DNA: TGTGCCAGCAGCCCGACCAGTACACCAGATAATTCACCCCTCCACTTT.

The chain has TRBV7-3 and TRBJ1-2, with D possibly matching TRBD1 (5 bases). Trimming took 4 bases from V and 8 from J, leaving 8 bases between them. Germline V CDR1 and CDR2: SGHTA, FQGTGA. This CDR3 is 11 amino acids long. The CDR3, as DNA: TGTGCCAGCAGCTCAGGGTTAGGCTACACCTTC. Its protein product is CASSSGLGYTF. Using reference TRBV7-3 and TRBJ1-2 for the parts outside the CDR3, the full variable domain is GAGVSQTPSNKVTEKGKYVELRCDPISGHTALYWYRQSLGQGPEFLIYFQGTGAADDSGLPNDRFFAVRPEGSVSTLKIQRTERGDSAVYLCASSSGLGYTFGSGTRLTVV.

This chain joins TRBV7-6 and TRBJ2-5; 8 bases fit TRBD2. V lost 1 base, J lost 5 bases, and 3 bases stayed unmatched. The CDR3 has 14 residues. Per the germline V gene, CDR1 is SGHVS and CDR2 is FNYEAQ. The CDR3 loop is CASSLVGGAETQYF. The CDR3 DNA is TGTGCCAGCAGCTTAGTCGGGGGGGCGGAGACCCAGTACTTC.